This passage covers 20 T cell receptor beta chains from one sample sequenced in a study of shared clonotypes between healthy human individuals. Sequenced by immunoSEQ multiplex PCR; TCRdb stores in-frame clones only, minus some. Of about 1.5 million clones listed, roughly 95% are singletons. The sequencing input was naive CD4+ T cells sorted from blood. The sample's subset: CD45RA+ positively selected. These receptors were obtained from a man aged 25 to 45 in good health.

The chain's CDR3 is CASSYAQAATNEKLFF. The DNA of the CDR3 is TGTGCCAGCAGTTACGCCCAGGCAGCAACTAATGAAAAACTGTTTTTT. The rearrangement links TRBV6-6 to TRBJ1-4, with D hard to call. The CDR3 sequence is 16 residues long. Trimming left V 2 bases short and J 0 bases short, with 10 bases between. Germline-derived CDR1 and CDR2 are MNHNY and SVGAGI (reference sequence).

The J gene is TRBJ2-3, the V gene TRBV7-9; 12 bases map to TRBD2. After removal of 5 bases from V and 5 bases from J, the junction contained 2 bases not matched to a gene. Germline V lookup: CDR1 SEHNR, CDR2 FQNEAQ (reference sequence). The CDR3 sequence is 14 residues long. The CDR3 loop reads CASSPSGGGDTQYF. The CDR3 DNA sequence: TGTGCCAGCAGCCCTAGCGGGGGGGGAGATACGCAGTATTTT. Full variable domain (remainder filled in from reference TRBV7-9 and TRBJ2-3): DTGVSQNPRHKITKRGQNVTFRCDPISEHNRLYWYRQTLGQGPEFLTYFQNEAQLEKSRLLSDRFSAERPKGSFSTLEIQRTEQGDSAMYLCASSPSGGGDTQYFGPGTRLTVL.

The CDR3 coding sequence is TGTGCCAGCAGTTTAGGCCTTACGGGGGGGTATGGCTACACCTTC. Its protein is CASSLGLTGGYGYTF. The chain uses TRBV28 and TRBJ1-2; a weak D match, TRBD1 (5 bases). Trimming shortened V by 2 bases and J by 5 bases, and 15 bases separated the two germline ends. Germline V lookup: CDR1 MDHEN, CDR2 SYDVKM. CDR3 size: 15 residues.

This chain uses TRBV14 with TRBJ2-1; a weak D match, TRBD2 (6 bases). The germline CDR1 and CDR2 sequences are SGHDN and FVKESK. The length of the CDR3 is 16 residues. Trimming shortened V by 6 bases and J by 1 base, and 16 bases separated the two germline ends. For the CDR3, the DNA is TGTGCCAGCAGGCGGGGCGGGATAGGGTCCTACAATGAGCAGTTCTTC. Protein sequence: CASRRGGIGSYNEQFF.

This clone appeared once. The CDR3 nucleotides read TGCGCCAGCAGCGCCATTGATTACGACACTGAAGCTTTCTTT. It encodes CASSAIDYDTEAFF. The chain combines TRBV5-1 with TRBJ1-1; D is unresolved. Germline V gene data show CDR1 as SGHRS and CDR2 as YFSETQ. This CDR3 has 14 residues. V lost 4 bases, J lost 3 bases, and 13 bases lay in between.

This chain connects TRBV19 to TRBJ2-1; possibly TRBD2 for D (5 bases). The V end was cut by 8 bases, the J end by 3 bases, with 20 bases between. The germline gives CDR1 LNHDA, CDR2 SQIVND (reference sequence). This CDR3 is 16 amino acids long. The CDR3 region is CASHRGSGSIYNEQFF. CDR3 nucleotide sequence: TGTGCCAGTCACCGCGGGTCCGGGTCCATCTACAATGAGCAGTTCTTC.

V gene TRBV7-2 combines with J gene TRBJ1-2; D ambiguous. Germline-derived CDR1 and CDR2 are SGHTA and FQGNSA. The CDR3 contains 14 residues. Trimming removed 1 base from V and 8 bases from J, with 14 bases in between. Written as DNA, the CDR3 is TGTGCCAGCAGCTTAGGGGGAGGCCGCGGGGGCTACACCTTC. This sequence encodes CASSLGGGRGGYTF.

This clone was detected only once. The genes are TRBV5-1 and TRBJ2-7; no definite D call. The germline V and J ends were trimmed by 4 bases and 3 bases, with 8 bases remaining between them. Germline-derived CDR1 and CDR2 are SGHRS and YFSETQ. The CDR3 contains 12 residues. In nucleotides, the CDR3 is TGCGCCAGCAGCAGTGACTTCTACGAGCAGTACTTC. Its protein product is CASSSDFYEQYF.

This clone was counted once. This chain uses TRBV7-2 with TRBJ1-2; 9 bases align to TRBD1. The CDR3 runs to 16 residues. Germline CDR1 SGHTA, CDR2 FQGNSA. V was pared by 1 base and J by 2 bases, with 5 bases of the junction left unmatched. The CDR3 loop reads CASSLGGQGFNYGYTF. CDR3 bases: TGTGCCAGCAGCTTAGGGGGACAGGGTTTCAACTATGGCTACACCTTC.

The rearrangement links TRBV6-5 to TRBJ2-1, with D maybe TRBD2 (6 bases). This CDR3 comprises 14 residues. V dropped 0 bases and J dropped 7 bases, with 10 bases sitting between them. The germline CDR1 and CDR2 sequences are MNHEY and SVGAGI. Here the CDR3 reads CASSYSGGANEQFF. The DNA for the CDR3 is TGTGCCAGCAGTTACTCGGGGGGAGCTAATGAGCAGTTCTTC.

CDR3 sequence: CASSWDRGRTEAFF. Here the CDR3 DNA reads TGTGCCAGCAGTTGGGACAGGGGGCGGACTGAAGCTTTCTTT. The V call is TRBV28, the J call TRBJ1-1; 12 bases are a match to TRBD1. Trimming cost V 4 bases and J 5 bases; bases outside gene matches: 2. The germline CDR1 and CDR2 sequences are MDHEN and SYDVKM. The CDR3 is 14 amino acids.

The rearrangement links TRBV14 to TRBJ2-5, with TRBD1 identical over 10 bases. Germline-derived CDR1 and CDR2 are SGHDN and FVKESK. J lost 4 bases, V lost 3 bases, and 17 bases had no gene match. The CDR3 has 19 amino acids. The CDR3 is CASSQRQGASWGMRETQYF. CDR3 in DNA: TGTGCCAGCAGCCAGCGACAGGGGGCTTCATGGGGGATGAGAGAGACCCAGTACTTC.

About this clone itself: The same CDR3 is also encoded by other DNA sequences in this sample. This chain links TRBV7-2 with TRBJ2-6; unclear D gene. The V end was cut by 1 base, the J end by 0 bases, with 7 bases between. This CDR3 region has 16 residues. Looked up from germline, CDR1 is SGHTA and CDR2 is FQGNSA. The CDR3 sequence is CASSLVASSGANVLTF. The CDR3 bases are TGTGCCAGCAGCTTAGTTGCGAGCTCTGGGGCCAACGTCCTGACTTTC.

The chain carries TRBV5-1 and TRBJ2-3; D possibly corresponds to TRBD2 (6 bases). V was cut by 7 bases and J by 2 bases, with 14 bases left in between. The CDR3 is 14 amino acids. Germline V lookup: CDR1 SGHRS, CDR2 YFSETQ. The CDR3 is CASHPTGDTDTQYF. The CDR3 DNA reads TGCGCCAGCCATCCCACGGGAGACACAGATACGCAGTATTTT.

The gene calls are TRBV4-3 and TRBJ2-5; 9 nucleotides match TRBD2. The CDR3 runs to 17 residues. V trimming: 2 bases; J trimming: 5 bases; junction bases outside the gene matches: 12. The germline V gene has CDR1 LGHNA and CDR2 YSLEER. The CDR3 nucleotides read TGCGCCAGCAGCCAATTTGGAGGAAGCGGGGGGCGGGAGACCCAGTACTTC. Protein sequence: CASSQFGGSGGRETQYF.

The chain joins TRBV12-5 to TRBJ2-7; TRBD2 matches at 13 bases. Germline V CDR1 and CDR2: LGHNT, FRNRAP. Unmatched junction bases numbered 5, after V lost 6 bases and J lost 0 bases. The CDR3 is 16 amino acids. CDR3 region: CASGPRTSGSSYEQYF. In nucleotides, the CDR3 is TGTGCTAGTGGACCCAGGACTAGCGGGAGCTCCTACGAGCAGTACTTC.

The chain couples TRBV7-9 to TRBJ2-4, with TRBD2 matching 12 bases. V shed 5 bases, J shed 6 bases, and the junction held 2 bases outside the gene matches. The germline V gene encodes CDR1 SEHNR and CDR2 FQNEAQ (reference sequence). The CDR3 extends over 14 amino acids. Written as DNA, the CDR3 is TGTGCCAGCAGCCCGGGACTAGCGGGAAACATTCAGTACTTC. This sequence encodes CASSPGLAGNIQYF. Variable domain in full (rest from reference TRBV7-9 and TRBJ2-4): DTGVSQNPRHKITKRGQNVTFRCDPISEHNRLYWYRQTLGQGPEFLTYFQNEAQLEKSRLLSDRFSAERPKGSFSTLEIQRTEQGDSAMYLCASSPGLAGNIQYFGAGTRLSVL.

V gene TRBV29-1 combines with J gene TRBJ2-1; 8 bases match TRBD1. CDR3 size: 15 residues. The V segment lost 1 base and the J segment 6 bases; nucleotides outside the gene matches: 8. The V gene's germline CDR1 is SQVTM and CDR2 ANQGSEA. CDR3 sequence: CSVEGTGTGSNEQFF. DNA for the CDR3: TGCAGCGTTGAAGGAACCGGGACAGGCAGCAATGAGCAGTTCTTC.

Remarks on this clone: Germline and junction disagree at one end, which may indicate a read error. This chain uses TRBV6-1 with TRBJ2-5; D possibly corresponds to TRBD1 (5 bases). Per germline, CDR1 MNHNS and CDR2 SASEGT. The CDR3 loop spans 13 amino acids. CDR3 DNA sequence: TGTGCCAGCAGTAAAGCAGGGTCTGAGACCCAGTACTTC. Translating gives CASSKAGSETQYF.

The chain employs TRBV9 and TRBJ2-3, with 9 bases lining up with TRBD2. This CDR3 contains 16 residues. With 0 bases clipped from V and 2 bases from J, the junction kept 4 bases outside the gene matches. Germline-derived CDR1 and CDR2 are SGDLS and YYNGEE. The CDR3 spells CASSVGLAEHTDTQYF. CDR3 nucleotide sequence: TGTGCCAGCAGCGTAGGACTAGCGGAACACACAGATACGCAGTATTTT.